The T cell receptor beta chain under discussion was sequenced for a study of EBV T-cell therapy then PD-1 blockade in nasopharyngeal carcinoma. For this clone: Its antigen is currently unknown.

Some clones are missing from TCRdb's copy, which holds only in-frame ones; the method was immunoSEQ multiplex PCR. The table records approximately 21,000 clones, 84% of them present only once. The CDR3 totals 12 residues. V lost 7 bases, J lost 10 bases, and 12 bases lay in between. Germline V lookup: CDR1 SGHTS, CDR2 YDEGEE. Specified treatment: AdE1-LMPpoly-expanded autologous EBV-specific T-cell therapy followed by anti-PD-1 nivolumab. The chain employs TRBV5-8 and TRBJ1-6, with a tentative D call TRBD1 (5 bases). The specimen comprised CD8+ T cells from blood, sampled around day 58 from a patient whose treatment included autologous EBV-specific T cells and nivolumab. The source is a middle-aged man with nasopharyngeal carcinoma. The CDR3 coding sequence is TGTGCCAGCCGGGTCTGGGGGTCACCCCTCCACTTT. It encodes CASRVWGSPLHF. Together with reference TRBV5-8 and TRBJ1-6, the CDR3 gives the full variable domain: EAGVTQSPTHLIKTRGQQATLRCSPISGHTSVYWYQQALGLGLQFLLWYDEGEERNRGNFPPRFSGRQFPNYSSELNVNALELEDSALYLCASRVWGSPLHFGNGTRLTVT.